Below are 26 T cell receptor beta chains sequenced from a single sample in a study of blood T cell repertoires in COVID-19. Using immunoSEQ multiplex PCR, the repertoire was profiled, and TCRdb retains in-frame clones only, with some absent. The data hold 340,000 or so clones, with 87% observed a single time. The sequenced material came from peripheral blood. Receptors were obtained from a man over 45 with active or convalescent COVID-19.

The chain recombines TRBV7-2 with TRBJ1-6, with D possibly matching TRBD1 (6 bases). Trimming stripped 5 bases from V and 7 bases from J, with 15 bases between. CDR1 and CDR2 from the germline V gene are SGHTA and FQGNSA. This CDR3 has 15 residues. The CDR3 coding sequence is TGTGCCAGCAGCCACACTCGGGGGGCGAATTCACCCCTCCACTTT. Translating it yields CASSHTRGANSPLHF. Full variable domain (remainder filled in from reference TRBV7-2 and TRBJ1-6): GAGVSQSPSNKVTEKGKDVELRCDPISGHTALYWYRQSLGQGLEFLIYFQGNSAPDKSGLPSDRFSAERTGGSVSTLTIQRTQQEDSAVYLCASSHTRGANSPLHFGNGTRLTVT.

The chain links TRBV18 to TRBJ1-4; 7 bases map to TRBD1. V was pared by 6 bases and J by 5 bases, with 9 bases of the junction left unmatched. There are 15 residues in the CDR3. Germline V gives CDR1 KGHSH, CDR2 LQKENI. The CDR3 DNA sequence: TGTGCCAGCTCTCAAGGTCAGGGGGTGAATGAAAAACTGTTTTTT. It is translated as CASSQGQGVNEKLFF.

This clone was seen only once. This chain links TRBV27 with TRBJ1-6; TRBD1 matches 8 bases. CDR3 length: 14 residues. CDR1 and CDR2 from the germline V gene are MNHEY and SMNVEV (reference sequence). With 5 bases clipped from V and 9 bases from J, the junction kept 6 bases outside the gene matches. Here the CDR3 DNA reads TGTGCCAGCAGTCAAGGGACAGGAGCTTCACCCCTCCACTTT. It codes for CASSQGTGASPLHF.

This chain joins TRBV2 and TRBJ1-2; 9 bases are a match to TRBD1. Trimming took 4 bases from V and 4 from J; bases not matched to a gene: 10. In germline, CDR1 is SNHLY, CDR2 FYNNEI. The CDR3 runs 16 residues. The CDR3, as DNA: TGTGCCAGCAGTGTGGGACAGGGTGCTCTCCTCTATGGCTACACCTTC. It encodes CASSVGQGALLYGYTF.

The CDR3 sequence: CASSRNRGLIAEQYF. CDR3 sequence (DNA): TGTGCCAGCAGTAGAAACAGGGGGCTCATTGCCGAGCAGTACTTC. The rearrangement links TRBV28 to TRBJ2-7, with 9 bases matching TRBD1. CDR1 and CDR2 from the germline V gene are MDHEN and SYDVKM. With V trimmed by 5 bases and J by 6 bases, 11 bases remained unmatched. The CDR3 is 15 residues long.

As to this clone: The sample has other DNA sequences that encode this CDR3 too. V gene TRBV28 combines with J gene TRBJ1-2, with no clear D. The CDR3 has 14 residues. V lost 6 bases, J lost 1 base, and 12 bases lay in between. Germline values: CDR1 MDHEN, CDR2 SYDVKM. Written as DNA, the CDR3 is TGTGCCAGCAGCTCGACGCACAGTAACTATGGCTACACCTTC. It yields the protein CASSSTHSNYGYTF.

The chain recombines TRBV29-1 with TRBJ2-7; 8 bases are a match to TRBD1. The J segment lost 8 bases and the V segment lost 4 bases, leaving 10 bases of the junction unmatched. The CDR3 consists of 13 residues. In germline, CDR1 is SQVTM, CDR2 ANQGSEA. As DNA, the CDR3 is TGCAGCGTTGCGCAGGGGGCACCGGGGAAGCAGTACTTC. As protein: CSVAQGAPGKQYF.

The chain employs TRBV10-1 and TRBJ2-7, with TRBD1 matching 7 bases. Unmatched junction bases numbered 5, after V lost 2 bases and J lost 4 bases. The CDR3 runs to 14 residues. CDR1 WNHNN and CDR2 SYGVQD come from the germline V gene (reference sequence). The CDR3 DNA is TGCGCCAGCAGTGAGGGCCGGGACAGTTACGAGCAGTACTTC. Translated: CASSEGRDSYEQYF.

This clone came up once. The chain joins TRBV19 to TRBJ2-1, with D perhaps TRBD2 (6 bases). In germline, CDR1 is LNHDA, CDR2 SQIVND (reference sequence). The CDR3 sequence is 14 residues long. V lost 5 bases and J lost 5, with 13 bases in between. CDR3 in amino acids: CASSRSAGNNEQFF. The CDR3 region has the DNA TGTGCCAGTAGTCGTTCGGCGGGAAACAATGAGCAGTTCTTC.

The chain is built from TRBV15 and TRBJ2-7; 11 nucleotides align to TRBD1. CDR3 length: 14 amino acids. V was clipped by 8 bases and J by 2 bases; unmatched bases: 5. The V gene's germline CDR1 is LNHNV and CDR2 YYDKDF (reference sequence). CDR3 amino acids: CATHGGQGAYEQYF. The CDR3 coding sequence is TGTGCCACCCACGGGGGACAGGGGGCCTACGAGCAGTACTTC.

V is TRBV30 and J is TRBJ2-7; 14 bases line up with TRBD2. There are 15 residues in the CDR3. V lost 5 bases, J lost 0 bases, and 3 bases stayed unmatched. Germline V lookup: CDR1 GTSNPN, CDR2 SVGIG (reference sequence). CDR3: CAWGLAGGSSYEQYF. The CDR3 DNA sequence: TGTGCCTGGGGACTAGCGGGGGGTAGCTCCTACGAGCAGTACTTC.

The V and J genes are TRBV18 and TRBJ1-2, with 9 bases fitting TRBD1. In germline, CDR1 is KGHSH, CDR2 LQKENI. J was trimmed by 0 bases and V by 2 bases; bases with no gene match: 4. CDR3 size: 16 residues. CDR3 sequence: CASSPTTGGANYGYTF. CDR3 in DNA: TGTGCCAGCTCACCAACGACAGGGGGAGCTAACTATGGCTACACCTTC.

V usage is TRBV6-5 and J usage is TRBJ1-1, with D possibly being TRBD1 (6 bases). Looked up from germline, CDR1 is MNHEY and CDR2 is SVGAGI. Trimming took 6 bases from V and 5 from J, leaving 13 bases between them. The CDR3 length is 13 residues. Written as DNA, the CDR3 is TGTGCCAGCAGATTACAGGGAGCAACTGAAGCTTTCTTT. This gives the protein CASRLQGATEAFF.

J is TRBJ2-1 and V is TRBV28; D unclear. The CDR3 has 15 amino acids. V shed 4 bases and J shed 0 bases, with 10 bases lying between them. Germline CDR1 MDHEN, CDR2 SYDVKM. CDR3 in amino acids: CASSSVTGSYNEQFF. DNA of the CDR3: TGTGCCAGCAGTTCCGTCACCGGCTCCTACAATGAGCAGTTCTTC. Combining the CDR3 with reference TRBV28 and TRBJ2-1 gives the whole variable domain DVKVTQSSRYLVKRTGEKVFLECVQDMDHENMFWYRQDPGLGLRLIYFSYDVKMKEKGDIPEGYSVSREKKERFSLILESASTNQTSMYLCASSSVTGSYNEQFFGPGTRLTVL.

The V gene is TRBV2, the J gene TRBJ2-1; 7 nucleotides match TRBD2. Germline values: CDR1 SNHLY, CDR2 FYNNEI. CDR3 length: 16 residues. V shed 2 bases, J shed 2 bases, and the junction held 6 bases outside the gene matches. CDR3 in DNA: TGTGCCAGCAGTGAATGGGCTAGCGGCCCCTACAATGAGCAGTTCTTC. It is translated as CASSEWASGPYNEQFF.

This chain uses TRBV9 with TRBJ2-7; 8 bases line up with TRBD1. CDR3 size: 13 residues. Germline V gives CDR1 SGDLS, CDR2 YYNGEE. J lost 6 bases, V lost 4 bases, and 6 bases had no gene match. CDR3 in amino acids: CASSTRTGSEQYF. The DNA for the CDR3 is TGTGCCAGCAGCACCCGGACAGGGAGCGAGCAGTACTTC.

The gene calls are TRBV9 and TRBJ1-2; 8 bases agree with TRBD1. After removal of 3 bases from V and 4 bases from J, the junction contained 5 bases not matched to a gene. CDR1 is SGDLS, CDR2 YYNGEE, per germline. The CDR3 is made up of 14 amino acids. The CDR3 DNA follows: TGTGCCAGCAGCGGGGGACAGGAACCCTATGGCTACACCTTC. It is translated as CASSGGQEPYGYTF. The full variable domain, its missing parts supplied by reference TRBV9 and TRBJ1-2, is DSGVTQTPKHLITATGQRVTLRCSPRSGDLSVYWYQQSLDQGLQFLIQYYNGEERAKGNILERFSAQQFPDLHSELNLSSLELGDSALYFCASSGGQEPYGYTFGSGTRLTVV.

This clone was found a few times. The CDR3 region has the DNA TGTGCCAGCAGTTCCCTCGGGACAGGGGGCAACATTCAGTACTTC. It is translated as CASSSLGTGGNIQYF. The rearrangement uses TRBV27 and TRBJ2-4; the match to TRBD1 covers 12 bases. CDR3 length equals 15 residues. J lost 7 bases, V lost 4 bases, and 5 bases had no gene match. Per the germline V gene, CDR1 is MNHEY and CDR2 is SMNVEV (reference sequence).

The V gene is TRBV28, the J gene TRBJ2-5; possible D gene TRBD2, 6 bases. Germline assignment: CDR1 MDHEN and CDR2 SYDVKM. V was trimmed by 5 bases and J by 1 base, leaving 11 bases between them. This CDR3 has 14 residues. CDR3 sequence (DNA): TGTGCCAGCAGTAGAAGCGGGTCCCAAGAGACCCAGTACTTC. Translated, it gives CASSRSGSQETQYF.

The gene calls are TRBV27 and TRBJ2-5; possible D gene TRBD1, 8 bases. Germline loops: CDR1 MNHEY, CDR2 SMNVEV (reference sequence). V lost 5 bases, J lost 3 bases, and 13 bases lay in between. This CDR3 is built from 14 residues. CDR3: CASSLQGGKETQYF. CDR3 nucleotide sequence: TGTGCCAGCAGTCTACAGGGGGGGAAAGAGACCCAGTACTTC.

This clone was counted once. J is TRBJ2-6 and V is TRBV2; D is undetermined. Germline lookup yields CDR1 SNHLY and CDR2 FYNNEI. Trimming shortened V by 7 bases and J by 0 bases, and 10 bases separated the two germline ends. The CDR3 consists of 15 residues. The CDR3 nucleotides are TGTGCCAGCACCGCTGGAGCCTCTGGGGCCAACGTCCTGACTTTC. Its protein is CASTAGASGANVLTF.

CDR3: CASSRDSGRLYEQYF. The CDR3 DNA reads as TGTGCCAGCAGCCGTGATAGCGGGAGGCTCTACGAGCAGTACTTC. This chain connects TRBV14 to TRBJ2-7; 10 bases are a match to TRBD2. The CDR3 consists of 15 residues. The V and J ends lost 4 bases and 3 bases, in that order; junction bases with no gene match: 6. Germline V gene lookup returns CDR1 SGHDN and CDR2 FVKESK. Drawing the rest from reference TRBV14 and TRBJ2-7, the complete variable domain is EAGVTQFPSHSVIEKGQTVTLRCDPISGHDNLYWYRRVMGKEIKFLLHFVKESKQDESGMPNNRFLAERTGGTYSTLKVQPAELEDSGVYFCASSRDSGRLYEQYFGPGTRLTVT.

The V gene is TRBV23-1, the J gene TRBJ1-2; a weak D match, TRBD1 (6 bases). TRBV23-1 is placed among ORFs of uncertain function. V shed 0 bases and J shed 4 bases, with 15 bases lying between them. The length of the CDR3 is 16 residues. This CDR3 reads CASSQSMLGGGYGYTF. The CDR3 nucleotides read TGCGCCAGCAGTCAATCGATGCTTGGGGGCGGCTATGGCTACACCTTC.

The CDR3 coding sequence is TGTGCCAGTAGTGGGCCGGGACAGTATAATTCACCCCTCCACTTT. Amino acids: CASSGPGQYNSPLHF. This chain links TRBV19 with TRBJ1-6; 7 bases line up with TRBD1. V lost 5 bases, J lost 4 bases, and 5 bases stayed unmatched. Germline V CDR1 and CDR2: LNHDA, SQIVND (reference sequence). The CDR3 totals 15 residues.

This chain connects TRBV19 to TRBJ1-4; perhaps TRBD1 as D (5 bases). The germline V and J ends were trimmed by 3 bases and 5 bases, with 10 bases remaining between them. The germline V gene has CDR1 LNHDA and CDR2 SQIVND (reference sequence). The CDR3 extends over 14 amino acids. CDR3 DNA sequence: TGTGCCAGTAGTATCGGACACCAAAATGAAAAACTGTTTTTT. Its protein is CASSIGHQNEKLFF.

CDR3 sequence: CATRTAPYEQYF. Here the CDR3 DNA reads TGTGCCACGCGGACAGCCCCCTACGAGCAGTACTTC. The rearrangement links TRBV6-5 to TRBJ2-7, with D possibly matching TRBD1 (6 bases). Germline V gene sequence: CDR1 MNHEY, CDR2 SVGAGI. This CDR3 comprises 12 residues. The V gene lost 10 bases and the J gene lost 2 bases, with 12 bases spanning the gap.